The clone carrying this T cell receptor beta chain has a single count. This CDR3 comprises 12 residues. Germline CDR1 reads MNHEY; CDR2 reads SMNVEV (reference sequence). Trimming cost V 5 bases and J 3 bases, with 8 bases left between them. The data were obtained in a study of blood T cell repertoires in COVID-19. Study-level background: Researchers got acute and convalescent COVID-19 samples from the United States, Italy and Spain.

As processed by the authors: Estimates of nucleated cell counts were drawn from the amplification of reference gene primers. Method: immunoSEQ multiplex PCR; TCRdb's copy keeps in-frame clones and lacks some. V and J calls and clone size follow that table, whereas D and trimming were derived from the DNA. The top ten hold around 2% of the sample, which has some 38,000 clones, approximately 91% seen once. V is TRBV27 and J is TRBJ2-7; weak D call: TRBD1 (6 bases). Input material: peripheral blood. This receptor was identified in a man aged 45-65 years with active COVID-19. This CDR3 reads CASSVQGYEQYF. CDR3 DNA sequence: TGTGCCAGCAGTGTACAGGGCTACGAGCAGTACTTC.